The 26 T cell receptor beta chains listed next were all sequenced from one sample in a study of T cells in Graves' hyperthyroidism and ophthalmopathy. RNA transcripts served as the template for amplifying TCR beta CDR3 regions. Primed by the HTBI set, a first-round RT-PCR was run on the TCR CDR3. TCRdb fed the multiplex PCR reads into MiXCR, producing one record per CDR3 protein. Among hundreds of thousands of distinct CDR3 sequences, about 25% were seen once, and the ten largest hold roughly 40%. Sequenced sample: blood. The receptors shown here come from a woman in her forties with Graves' ophthalmopathy.

The chain has TRBV6-2 or TRBV6-3 and TRBJ1-1; D gene unclear. Germline V gene lookup returns CDR1 MNHEY and CDR2 SVGEGT. Trimming pared 5 bases from V and 1 base from J, leaving 14 bases between. The CDR3 extends over 15 amino acids. The CDR3 DNA reads TGTGCCAGCAGTGATCTGGGATTACGGAACACTGAAGCTTTCTTT. Translating gives CASSDLGLRNTEAFF.

This clonotype showed up many times. The chain recombines TRBV14 with TRBJ2-7; weak D call: TRBD2 (6 bases). Germline assignment: CDR1 SGHDN and CDR2 FVKESK. The V and J ends lost 0 bases and 3 bases respectively, with 12 bases between them. The CDR3 has 15 amino acids. The CDR3 loop reads CASSQELALDYEQYF. DNA of the CDR3: TGTGCCAGCAGCCAAGAACTAGCCTTAGACTACGAGCAGTACTTC.

This clonotype was seen a handful of times. This chain links TRBV7-9 with TRBJ2-5; TRBD1 agrees at 7 bases. Germline lookup yields CDR1 SEHNR and CDR2 FQNEAQ (reference sequence). CDR3 size: 15 residues. J was trimmed by 4 bases and V by 5 bases; bases with no gene match: 10. CDR3 nucleotides: TGTGCCAGCAGCATATCAAGGACAGGTTTAGAGACCCAGTACTTC. Its translation is CASSISRTGLETQYF.

For the CDR3, the DNA is TGTGCCAGCAGCTTAGGGACAGAGAAGACCTACGAGCAGTACTTC. Encoded protein: CASSLGTEKTYEQYF. The chain uses TRBV7-6 and TRBJ2-7; perhaps TRBD1 as D (6 bases). The CDR3 consists of 15 residues. The germline V gene encodes CDR1 SGHVS and CDR2 FNYEAQ. The V end was cut by 1 base, the J end by 2 bases, with 12 bases between. Combining the CDR3 with reference TRBV7-6 and TRBJ2-7 gives the whole variable domain GAGVSQSPRYKVTKRGQDVALRCDPISGHVSLYWYRQALGQGPEFLTYFNYEAQQDKSGLPNDRFSAERPEGSISTLTIQRTEQRDSAMYRCASSLGTEKTYEQYFGPGTRLTVT.

This clonotype appeared once. The chain recombines TRBV6-1 with TRBJ2-7, with D perhaps TRBD2 (5 bases). The CDR3 has 13 amino acids. V was shortened by 3 bases and J by 4 bases, with 10 bases between the two germline ends. Germline V gene sequence: CDR1 MNHNS, CDR2 SASEGT. The CDR3 spells CASSDREQYEQYF. The CDR3 DNA is TGTGCCAGCAGTGATCGGGAACAGTACGAGCAGTACTTC.

Remarks on this clonotype: The junction departs from the called germline gene at one end, perhaps through a read error. The rearrangement uses TRBV4-2 and TRBJ2-7; a possible D gene is TRBD2 (7 bases). The CDR3 loop spans 17 amino acids. Germline loops: CDR1 LGHNA, CDR2 YNFKEQ. CDR3 amino acids: CASIQGTGGALSDEQYF. The CDR3 bases are TGTGCCAGCATCCAAGGGACGGGGGGCGCATTGAGCGACGAGCAGTACTTC.

This clonotype appeared many times. The chain has TRBV6-1 and TRBJ1-2; 9 bases agree with TRBD1. The CDR3 length is 16 residues. V was pared by 3 bases and J by 4 bases, with 9 bases of the junction left unmatched. CDR1 and CDR2 from the germline V gene are MNHNS and SASEGT. This chain's CDR3 is CASSERRTGASYGYTF. In nucleotides, the CDR3 is TGTGCCAGCAGTGAGAGGAGGACAGGGGCGAGCTATGGCTACACCTTC.

This clonotype was recorded at least ten times. The chain employs TRBV10-3 and TRBJ2-6, with D unresolved. The V end was cut by 3 bases, the J end by 3 bases, with 12 bases between. Germline CDR1 is ENHRY and CDR2 is SYGVKD. This CDR3 has 16 amino acids. CDR3 nucleotides: TGTGCCATCAGTGAAACGGGTGAGGTTGGGGCCAACGTCCTGACTTTC. It codes for CAISETGEVGANVLTF.

This clonotype was seen repeatedly, ten times or more. The rearrangement uses TRBV7-2 and TRBJ1-1; 9 bases line up with TRBD1. V dropped 4 bases and J dropped 11; count of bases not matched to a gene: 8. Germline loops: CDR1 SGHTA, CDR2 FQGNSA. The CDR3 extends over 13 amino acids. The CDR3 loop is CASSSGQGRGAFF. The DNA of the CDR3 is TGTGCCAGCAGCTCGGGACAGGGAAGAGGGGCTTTCTTT.

The V and J genes are TRBV7-3 and TRBJ1-1; D may be TRBD1 (6 bases). The germline V and J ends were trimmed by 5 bases and 4 bases, with 11 bases remaining between them. The CDR3 spans 13 residues. Germline-derived CDR1 and CDR2 are SGHTA and FQGTGA. The CDR3 DNA reads TGTGCCAGCAGCCTCCACAGGGCCACTGAAGCTTTCTTT. Its protein product is CASSLHRATEAFF.

This clonotype occurred many times. The V and J genes are TRBV19 and TRBJ2-2; D is perhaps TRBD2 (6 bases). This CDR3 spans 14 amino acids. V shed 3 bases and J shed 4 bases, with 9 bases lying between them. CDR1 and CDR2 (germline): LNHDA, SQIVND (reference sequence). CDR3 region: CASSILGGTGELFF. In DNA, the CDR3 is TGTGCCAGTAGTATCCTGGGAGGCACCGGGGAGCTGTTTTTT.

This clonotype was detected ten times or more. The V and J genes are TRBV7-9 and TRBJ2-7; D unclear. The CDR3 is 12 residues long. V was cut by 6 bases and J by 6 bases, with 12 bases left in between. Per germline, CDR1 SEHNR and CDR2 FQNEAQ (reference sequence). CDR3 protein: CASRDLGSEQYF. For the CDR3, the DNA is TGTGCCAGCAGGGACCTAGGGTCCGAGCAGTACTTC.

This clonotype was found many times. The chain couples TRBV20-1 to TRBJ1-5; perhaps TRBD1 as D (5 bases). Germline loops: CDR1 DFQATT, CDR2 SNEGSKA (reference sequence). The length of the CDR3 is 14 residues. V lost 4 bases, J lost 3 bases, and 13 bases lay in between. The CDR3 nucleotides are TGCAGTGCTACAATCGACAGCAACAATCAGCCCCAGCATTTT. Protein product: CSATIDSNNQPQHF.

Regarding this clonotype: This clone may be a read error of a much larger clone one base away. The rearrangement uses TRBV12-3 or TRBV12-4 and TRBJ1-6, with D maybe TRBD1 (6 bases). V was pared by 5 bases and J by 0 bases, with 17 bases between. The CDR3 sequence is 18 residues long. Written as DNA, the CDR3 is TGTGCCAGCAGTACGGGACACCGATCACGCTCCTATAATTCACCCCTCCACTTT. Translation: CASSTGHRSRSYNSPLHF.

Turning to this clonotype: This may be a read error: a much more frequent sequence differs by one nucleotide. The chain combines TRBV29-1 with TRBJ1-2; no reliable D call. The V end was cut by 5 bases, the J end by 5 bases, with 15 bases between. The germline V gene has CDR1 SQVTM and CDR2 ANQGSEA. CDR3 length equals 13 residues. This chain's CDR3 is CSVSVDLGYGYTF. The CDR3 DNA reads as TGCAGCGTTTCTGTCGATCTCGGTTATGGCTACACCTTC.

This clonotype was found a few times. This could be a read error, since a much larger clone is one nucleotide away. This chain joins TRBV28 and TRBJ2-7; the match to TRBD2 covers 11 bases. The CDR3 has 18 residues. The germline V gene has CDR1 MDHEN and CDR2 SYDVKM. Trimming at V came to 2 bases and at J to 2 bases, leaving 11 bases not matched to a gene. The CDR3 DNA sequence: TGTGCCAGCAGTTTACCTCCGGGACTAGCGGAGTCACCCTACGAGCAGTACTTC. The encoded protein is CASSLPPGLAESPYEQYF.

Note on this clonotype: The junction departs from the called germline gene at one end, perhaps through a read error. The CDR3 bases are TGCAGCTCCTCTGGCGGACAGGTGGTGGTAGGCGGCACTAAAGCTTTCTTT. As protein: CSSSGGQVVVGGTKAFF. The chain employs TRBV29-1 and TRBJ1-1; 7 nucleotides match TRBD1. Germline values: CDR1 SQVTM, CDR2 ANQGSEA. The CDR3 extends over 17 amino acids.

The CDR3 nucleotides read TGTGCCAGCCGAGCAGAAACCAATCAGCCCCAGCATTTT. Translation: CASRAETNQPQHF. V and J are TRBV12-3 or TRBV12-4 and TRBJ1-5; D gene uncertain. With 8 bases removed from V and 3 bases from J, the gap between germline ends came to 11 bases. The CDR3 sequence is 13 residues long.

The chain combines TRBV3-1 with TRBJ2-5; D not certain. The germline CDR1 and CDR2 sequences are LGHDT and YNNKEL (reference sequence). Between the trimmed V and J ends, which lost 3 bases and 5 bases, there was a span of 7 bases. The CDR3 runs to 12 residues. The CDR3 sequence is CASSQYEETQYF. In DNA form, the CDR3 reads TGTGCCAGCAGCCAGTACGAGGAGACCCAGTACTTC.

In this sample, this clonotype turned up many times. The rearrangement links TRBV28 to TRBJ2-3; D is unresolved. The germline V gene encodes CDR1 MDHEN and CDR2 SYDVKM. The CDR3 runs to 12 residues. V dropped 8 bases and J dropped 1 base, with 7 bases sitting between them. The CDR3 region is CASDQGTDTQYF. The CDR3 nucleotides read TGTGCCAGCGATCAGGGCACAGATACGCAGTATTTT.

At least ten counts were recorded for this clonotype. A much more abundant neighbour one base away suggests this may be a read error. This chain connects TRBV6-1 to TRBJ2-5; 12 positions agree with TRBD1. Germline lookup yields CDR1 MNHNS and CDR2 SASEGT. Unmatched junction bases numbered 4, after V lost 10 bases and J lost 1 base. This CDR3 is built from 14 residues. The CDR3 nucleotides are TGTGCCAACGGGGGACAGGGGGCCCAAGAGACCCAGTACTTC. It yields the protein CANGGQGAQETQYF.

This clonotype was observed at least ten times. The chain links TRBV12-3 or TRBV12-4 to TRBJ1-5, with unresolved D. Trimming shortened V by 2 bases and J by 3 bases, and 11 bases separated the two germline ends. CDR3 length equals 15 residues. CDR3 region: CASSLSGGSNQPQHF. DNA of the CDR3: TGTGCCAGCAGTTTATCAGGAGGGTCCAATCAGCCCCAGCATTTT.

The chain recombines TRBV20-1 with TRBJ2-7; 7 bases line up with TRBD1. Per the germline V gene, CDR1 is DFQATT and CDR2 is SNEGSKA (reference sequence). V shed 0 bases and J 3 bases; nucleotides not matched to a gene: 5. This CDR3 has 14 residues. The CDR3 coding sequence is TGCAGTGCTAGAGACCCTGGGACAGACTACGAGCAGTACTTC. Translated: CSARDPGTDYEQYF.

This clonotype was recorded at least ten times. V usage is TRBV27 and J usage is TRBJ1-5, with D uncertain. The V end lost 2 bases, the J end lost 0 bases, and 11 bases lay between the germline ends. Per the germline V gene, CDR1 is MNHEY and CDR2 is SMNVEV (reference sequence). The CDR3 has 16 residues. CDR3 DNA: TGTGCCAGCAGTTTAAACTCAGATTATAGCAATCAGCCCCAGCATTTT. Its translation is CASSLNSDYSNQPQHF.

The chain uses TRBV24-1 and TRBJ2-7; D is unclear. CDR1 and CDR2 (germline): KGHDR, SFDVKD. This CDR3 has 15 residues. The ends were cut back, 3 bases at V and 2 bases at J, with 13 bases in the middle. CDR3 loop: CATSDTRAAAYEQYF. As DNA, the CDR3 is TGTGCCACCAGTGATACCCGGGCGGCGGCCTACGAGCAGTACTTC.

This clonotype was detected ten times or more. V is TRBV19 and J is TRBJ1-1; weak D call: TRBD1 (6 bases). The CDR3 runs 13 residues. Germline V gives CDR1 LNHDA, CDR2 SQIVND (reference sequence). Deletions cut 8 bases from V and 8 bases from J, with 18 bases between. The CDR3 DNA is TGTGCCAGTCAACGGACAGCCTTGACCGAAGCTTTCTTT. Its translation: CASQRTALTEAFF.